The 27 T cell receptor beta chains below all came from one sample that was sequenced in a study of blood T cell repertoires in COVID-19. Only in-frame clones appear in the TCRdb table, and some are missing; sequencing was by immunoSEQ multiplex PCR. In the table there are 98,000 or so clones, 85% to 90% of which are singletons. Sequencing was carried out using peripheral blood. Receptors were obtained from a human donor in a cohort sampled during active COVID-19.

The chain joins TRBV19 to TRBJ2-7; 10 bases are shared with TRBD1. Germline-derived CDR1 and CDR2 are LNHDA and SQIVND (reference sequence). The CDR3 is 15 amino acids. J gave up 5 bases and V 3 bases, and 7 bases lay outside the gene matches. CDR3: CASSIRGQGVHEQYF. In DNA, the CDR3 is TGTGCCAGTAGTATCCGAGGACAGGGGGTCCACGAGCAGTACTTC.

The count of this clone is one. The rearrangement uses TRBV9 and TRBJ2-2; 10 positions match TRBD1. The germline CDR1 and CDR2 sequences are SGDLS and YYNGEE. The length of the CDR3 is 16 residues. The V segment lost 3 bases and the J segment 4 bases; nucleotides outside the gene matches: 6. The CDR3 coding sequence is TGTGCCAGCAGCGGCCGACAGGGGGCGGGCACCGGGGAGCTGTTTTTT. Translating it yields CASSGRQGAGTGELFF.

The chain is built from TRBV15 and TRBJ2-3; 12 nucleotides line up with TRBD2. CDR3 length equals 14 residues. Unmatched junction bases numbered 4, after V lost 10 bases and J lost 2 bases. CDR1 LNHNV and CDR2 YYDKDF come from the germline V gene (reference sequence). CDR3 sequence (DNA): TGTGCCATCGGGACTAGCGGGCTCACAGATACGCAGTATTTT. Its translation: CAIGTSGLTDTQYF.

The chain is built from TRBV4-2 and TRBJ1-5; no definite D call. This CDR3 has 14 residues. Trimming left V 0 bases short and J 4 bases short, with 7 bases between. Germline V gene lookup returns CDR1 LGHNA and CDR2 YNFKEQ. The CDR3 DNA reads as TGTGCCAGCAGCCAAGATTTGAGGAATCAGCCCCAGCATTTT. It is translated as CASSQDLRNQPQHF.

This clone occurred a few times. The chain recombines TRBV6-4 with TRBJ1-6, with TRBD1 as a possible D gene (5 bases). Germline V gene sequence: CDR1 MRHNA, CDR2 SNTAGT. CDR3 length equals 14 residues. The ends were cut back, 0 bases at V and 10 bases at J, with 10 bases in the middle. CDR3 sequence: CASSDSVAGSPLHF. CDR3 nucleotides: TGTGCCAGCAGTGACTCTGTGGCAGGGTCACCCCTCCACTTT.

The chain recombines TRBV3-1 (or the pseudogene TRBV3-2) with TRBJ2-2, with a tentative D call TRBD2 (5 bases). The V gene lost 5 bases and the J gene lost 0 bases, with 10 bases spanning the gap. The CDR3 has 15 amino acids. Germline lookup yields CDR1 LGHDT and CDR2 YNNKEL (reference sequence). The CDR3 loop is CASSLTTSNTGELFF. CDR3 bases: TGTGCCAGCAGCTTGACTACTTCGAACACCGGGGAGCTGTTTTTT.

The genes are TRBV28 and TRBJ2-7; D possibly corresponds to TRBD2 (6 bases). The CDR3 loop spans 15 amino acids. The V and J ends lost 8 bases and 0 bases respectively, with 17 bases between them. CDR1 and CDR2 (germline): MDHEN, SYDVKM. CDR3 nucleotides: TGTGCCAGCGGGGGACTGAAACTAAACTCCTACGAGCAGTACTTC. This encodes CASGGLKLNSYEQYF.

V usage is TRBV11-2 and J usage is TRBJ2-1; D gene unclear. V was pared by 5 bases and J by 4 bases, with 9 bases between. CDR3 length: 13 amino acids. The germline V gene encodes CDR1 SGHAT and CDR2 FQNNGV. In DNA, the CDR3 is TGTGCCAGCAGCGAAGACACTTACAATGAGCAGTTCTTC. This codes for CASSEDTYNEQFF.

Only one count was recorded for this clone. The rearrangement uses TRBV18 and TRBJ2-1; D not certain. This CDR3 comprises 13 residues. Deletions cut 3 bases from V and 3 bases from J, with 6 bases between. Germline CDR1 is KGHSH and CDR2 is LQKENI. The CDR3 sequence is CASSPLFYNEQFF. The DNA for the CDR3 is TGTGCCAGCTCACCCCTTTTCTACAATGAGCAGTTCTTC. Full variable domain (missing parts from reference TRBV18 and TRBJ2-1): NAGVMQNPRHLVRRRGQEARLRCSPMKGHSHVYWYRQLPEEGLKFMVYLQKENIIDESGMPKERFSAEFPKEGPSILRIQQVVRGDSAAYFCASSPLFYNEQFFGPGTRLTVL.

This chain connects TRBV24-1 to TRBJ2-1, with 11 bases that match TRBD2. Looked up from germline, CDR1 is KGHDR and CDR2 is SFDVKD. The V and J ends lost 2 bases and 5 bases, in that order; junction bases with no gene match: 4. CDR3 length: 16 residues. The CDR3 DNA sequence: TGTGCCACCAGTGATTCGGGACTAGCGGCTAACAATGAGCAGTTCTTC. This translates into CATSDSGLAANNEQFF.

CDR3 nucleotide sequence: TGTGCCAGCAGTTACGACAGGGGGTATCAGCCCCAGCATTTT. Protein sequence: CASSYDRGYQPQHF. This chain connects TRBV6-5 to TRBJ1-5; 9 bases line up with TRBD1. The length of the CDR3 is 14 residues. Trimming removed 2 bases from V and 5 bases from J; junction bases left unmatched: 1. From germline, CDR1 is MNHEY and CDR2 SVGAGI.

This clone has just one count. The rearrangement uses TRBV6-2 or TRBV6-3 and TRBJ2-5; 15 bases fit TRBD2. CDR3 length: 16 amino acids. In germline, CDR1 is MNHEY, CDR2 SVGEGT. Losses at the gene ends were 2 bases for V and 4 bases for J; bases not matched to a gene: 2. CDR3 sequence: CASSYGLAGGRETQYF. The CDR3 DNA sequence: TGTGCCAGCAGTTACGGACTAGCGGGGGGGCGAGAGACCCAGTACTTC.

The chain joins TRBV4-1 to TRBJ2-3; 8 bases match TRBD2. This CDR3 region has 13 residues. Trimming took 4 bases from V and 14 from J; bases not matched to a gene: 11. The V gene's germline CDR1 is MGHRA and CDR2 YSYEKL. The CDR3 nucleotides are TGCGCCAGCAGCCCCCTCCCGGGAGGGCCGAGGTATTTT. It specifies CASSPLPGGPRYF.

The chain has TRBV29-1 and TRBJ2-1; tentatively, D is TRBD2 (6 bases). The CDR3 length is 14 residues. Trimming shortened V by 7 bases and J by 1 base, and 14 bases separated the two germline ends. CDR1 is SQVTM and CDR2 is ANQGSEA in the germline V gene. CDR3 region: CSALTGVSYNEQFF. The CDR3 DNA reads as TGCAGCGCCCTAACGGGGGTGTCCTACAATGAGCAGTTCTTC.

This rearrangement joins TRBV28 to TRBJ2-1; D remains unclear. This CDR3 region has 12 residues. CDR1 and CDR2 (germline): MDHEN, SYDVKM. The V end lost 5 bases, the J end lost 4 bases, and 6 bases lay between the germline ends. CDR3 region: CASSVVYNEQFF. CDR3 bases: TGTGCCAGCAGTGTTGTATACAATGAGCAGTTCTTC. Supplemented by reference TRBV28 and TRBJ2-1, the full variable domain reads DVKVTQSSRYLVKRTGEKVFLECVQDMDHENMFWYRQDPGLGLRLIYFSYDVKMKEKGDIPEGYSVSREKKERFSLILESASTNQTSMYLCASSVVYNEQFFGPGTRLTVL.

This rearrangement joins TRBV3-1 (or the pseudogene TRBV3-2) to TRBJ2-7; 7 bases line up with TRBD2. The CDR3 extends over 12 amino acids. With V trimmed by 1 base and J by 12 bases, 6 bases remained unmatched. Germline lookup yields CDR1 LGHDT and CDR2 YNNKEL (reference sequence). CDR3 DNA sequence: TGTGCCAGCAGCCAAGGGGAGGGCCAGGCGTACTTC. Translation: CASSQGEGQAYF.

The count of this clone is one. The chain is built from TRBV5-1 and TRBJ2-7; D not certain. There are 11 residues in the CDR3. Germline-derived CDR1 and CDR2 are SGHRS and YFSETQ. The V end lost 5 bases, the J end lost 4 bases, and 7 bases lay between the germline ends. DNA for the CDR3: TGCGCCAGCAGTGACAATTACGAGCAGTACTTC. Encoded protein: CASSDNYEQYF.

This clone was picked up one time. The rearrangement joins TRBV4-1 to TRBJ2-3; 7 nucleotides agree with TRBD1. Germline loops: CDR1 MGHRA, CDR2 YSYEKL. V lost 1 base, J lost 2 bases, and 12 bases stayed unmatched. This CDR3 has 18 amino acids. CDR3 sequence: CASSQVVLGEGATDTQYF. For the CDR3, the DNA is TGCGCCAGCAGCCAAGTAGTCTTGGGAGAGGGGGCCACAGATACGCAGTATTTT.

The CDR3 nucleotides are TGTGCCAGTAGTTTTAGCGGGGGACGCACCGGGGAGCTGTTTTTT. The encoded protein is CASSFSGGRTGELFF. V gene TRBV19 combines with J gene TRBJ2-2, with 9 bases identical to TRBD2. There are 15 residues in the CDR3. V was pared by 5 bases and J by 4 bases, with 5 bases of the junction left unmatched. Looked up from germline, CDR1 is LNHDA and CDR2 is SQIVND (reference sequence).

V usage is TRBV5-1 and J usage is TRBJ2-7; 10 bases are a match to TRBD2. The CDR3 extends over 15 amino acids. Trimming removed 4 bases from V and 1 base from J; junction bases left unmatched: 5. Germline V gives CDR1 SGHRS, CDR2 YFSETQ. CDR3 bases: TGCGCCAGCAGCCCGCGGACTAGCGGTTCCTACGAGCAGTACTTC. This gives the protein CASSPRTSGSYEQYF.

The chain is built from TRBV5-1 and TRBJ2-1; TRBD1 might be the D (6 bases). V lost 5 bases and J 0 bases, leaving 12 bases between the germline ends. The germline V gene has CDR1 SGHRS and CDR2 YFSETQ. The CDR3 loop spans 15 amino acids. This chain's CDR3 is CASSPDRSSYNEQFF. The CDR3 bases are TGCGCCAGCAGTCCGGACAGAAGCTCCTACAATGAGCAGTTCTTC.

CDR3 nucleotide sequence: TGTGCTAGTGGTTTGTGGCAGGGCGGACAGCCCCAGCATTTT. This translates into CASGLWQGGQPQHF. This chain uses TRBV12-5 with TRBJ1-5; TRBD1 is a possible D gene (5 bases). The CDR3 length is 14 residues. Trimming took off 2 bases at V and 7 bases at J, with 12 bases between the two ends. CDR1 and CDR2 from the germline V gene are LGHNT and FRNRAP.

This rearrangement joins TRBV11-2 to TRBJ2-5, with TRBD2 matching over 10 bases. The germline V gene encodes CDR1 SGHAT and CDR2 FQNNGV. The CDR3 length is 15 residues. J lost 0 bases, V lost 6 bases, and 4 bases had no gene match. The chain's CDR3 is CASRKLAGYQETQYF. DNA for the CDR3: TGTGCCAGCAGAAAACTAGCGGGGTACCAAGAGACCCAGTACTTC.

The genes are TRBV5-1 and TRBJ2-7, with 11 bases lining up with TRBD2. The V and J ends lost 1 base and 6 bases, in that order; junction bases with no gene match: 9. The germline V gene encodes CDR1 SGHRS and CDR2 YFSETQ. The length of the CDR3 is 16 residues. The DNA of the CDR3 is TGCGCCAGCAGCTTGTCACTAGCGGGAGTGCTCGGCGAGCAGTACTTC. Its protein is CASSLSLAGVLGEQYF.

The chain recombines TRBV11-2 with TRBJ1-6; perhaps TRBD1 as D (5 bases). Per the germline V gene, CDR1 is SGHAT and CDR2 is FQNNGV. The V end lost 1 base, the J end lost 7 bases, and 11 bases lay between the germline ends. The CDR3 contains 15 residues. CDR3 bases: TGTGCCAGCAGCTTAGTTGGGGGGATGAATTCACCCCTCCACTTT. It translates to CASSLVGGMNSPLHF.

This clone appeared once. V gene TRBV7-9 combines with J gene TRBJ2-4, with a weak D call TRBD2 (5 bases). Germline V gene sequence: CDR1 SEHNR, CDR2 FQNEAQ (reference sequence). The length of the CDR3 is 18 residues. Trimming pared 5 bases from V and 2 bases from J, leaving 22 bases between. This CDR3 reads CASSPPVGGRRTKNIQYF. The CDR3 nucleotides are TGTGCCAGCAGCCCGCCCGTAGGCGGGCGGCGGACCAAAAACATTCAGTACTTC.

The chain has TRBV24-1 and TRBJ2-3; no clear D gene. The CDR3 is 14 amino acids. From germline, CDR1 is KGHDR and CDR2 SFDVKD. The germline V and J ends were trimmed by 5 bases and 2 bases, with 10 bases remaining between them. CDR3 sequence reads: CATSGQSFTDTQYF. The CDR3 coding sequence is TGTGCCACCAGTGGGCAAAGTTTCACAGATACGCAGTATTTT.